This T cell receptor beta chain appears in the sequencing data of a study of blood T cell repertoires in COVID-19. The wider study: From T cells, B-cell-depleted T cells, or PBMCs came the material, which was cDNA or gDNA.

TCRdb keeps only in-frame clones here, not all; method: immunoSEQ multiplex PCR. The sample lists over 200,000 clones, roughly 90% occurring once. Germline lookup yields CDR1 SEHNR and CDR2 FQNEAQ (reference sequence). This CDR3 comprises 13 residues. V lost 5 bases, J lost 7 bases, and 12 bases lay in between. Sequences were obtained from PBMCs or T cells enriched from blood (not recorded which). The clonotype comes from a man aged 25 to 45 who had been exposed to COVID-19. The genes are TRBV7-9 and TRBJ2-1, with D maybe TRBD1 (6 bases). The CDR3, as DNA: TGTGCCAGCAGCATCAACAGGGAAAATGAGCAGTTCTTC. Its translation: CASSINRENEQFF.